The source of this T cell receptor beta chain is a study of cytomegalovirus exposure and HLA in healthy donors. Study summary: A later analysis reported the 100 to 150 validation repertoires used the same platform as the approximately 660 first-cohort repertoires. Overall study results and limits: Specificity of a few CMV-associated chains for CMV antigens was verified in vitro. It was reported that the classifier diagnosed cytomegalovirus status with high specificity and sensitivity in both the original and validation cohorts. Listed as cytomegalovirus-associated were over 150 TCR beta chains.

Trimming shortened V by 3 bases and J by 2 bases, and 4 bases separated the two germline ends. This CDR3 spans 13 amino acids. Germline V gene data show CDR1 as MNHEY and CDR2 as SMNVEV (reference sequence). This clone has a handful of counts. Its cognate antigen is unknown. TCRdb's copy holds only in-frame clones and misses some; the assay was immunoSEQ multiplex PCR. The sample lists 65,000 to 75,000 clones; 85% to 95% were seen once. Sequenced material: PBMCs. The TCR comes from a man younger than 35 in good health and CMV-seropositive. The chain links TRBV27 to TRBJ2-2; no firm D call. DNA of the CDR3: TGTGCCAGCAGTTTCAGTAACACCGGGGAGCTGTTTTTT. This gives the protein CASSFSNTGELFF.